A selection of T cell receptor beta chains follows, all from one sample in a study of T cell responses to AZD1222 COVID-19 vaccine. Repertoires were generated with immunoSEQ multiplex PCR, while TCRdb's copy carries only in-frame clones and drops some. The sample records about 150,000 clones, roughly nine tenths being singletons. Specimen: peripheral blood, collected on day 0 of AZD1222 vaccination. These TCRs come from an adult in good health. CDR3s leave out the opening cysteine and the closing phenylalanine or tryptophan. Fields, in order: J gene, V gene, CDR3 protein.

j_call: TRBJ1-5; v_call: TRBV28; cdr3_aa: ASSLFGNQPQH
j_call: TRBJ2-4; v_call: TRBV6-5; cdr3_aa: ASSYSQGTKNIQY
j_call: TRBJ1-4; v_call: TRBV19; cdr3_aa: ASSIGVETNEKLF
j_call: TRBJ2-1; v_call: TRBV10-1; cdr3_aa: ASSVFSSGDSYNEQF
j_call: TRBJ1-2; v_call: TRBV7-9; cdr3_aa: ASSLAAGQQNYGYT
j_call: TRBJ1-3; v_call: TRBV9; cdr3_aa: ASSEGGTGNTIY
j_call: TRBJ2-7; v_call: TRBV19; cdr3_aa: ASSPRLVSSYEQY
j_call: TRBJ2-5; v_call: TRBV15; cdr3_aa: ATSRHQRAQETQY
j_call: TRBJ2-7; v_call: TRBV7-2; cdr3_aa: ASSLSSRTYEQY
j_call: TRBJ1-5; v_call: TRBV7-2; cdr3_aa: ASSPRGNQPQH
j_call: TRBJ1-4; v_call: TRBV25-1; cdr3_aa: ASSEVYGFGEKLF
j_call: TRBJ2-4; v_call: TRBV5-4; cdr3_aa: ASSRGLAGVIAKNIQY
j_call: TRBJ2-1; v_call: TRBV6-2/TRBV6-3; cdr3_aa: ASSQGGEQF
j_call: TRBJ2-7; v_call: TRBV4-3; cdr3_aa: ASSQTGTGFYEQY
j_call: TRBJ1-1; v_call: TRBV6-1; cdr3_aa: ASSEQGSLANTEAF
j_call: TRBJ2-5; v_call: TRBV2; cdr3_aa: ASSDWAKRTPGQETQY
j_call: TRBJ1-5; v_call: TRBV11-2; cdr3_aa: ASSSGGQPQH
j_call: TRBJ2-1; v_call: TRBV5-1; cdr3_aa: ASSYRGYNEQF
j_call: TRBJ1-6; v_call: TRBV5-4; cdr3_aa: ASSRGQTNSPLH
j_call: TRBJ1-2; v_call: TRBV7-9; cdr3_aa: ATRGYT
j_call: TRBJ1-5; v_call: TRBV7-9; cdr3_aa: ASSSGTGNQPQH
j_call: TRBJ2-7; v_call: TRBV7-6; cdr3_aa: ASSLGQTTEQY
j_call: TRBJ2-7; v_call: TRBV5-6; cdr3_aa: ASSPSGHYEQY
j_call: TRBJ2-5; v_call: TRBV28; cdr3_aa: ASRIRTDQETQY
j_call: TRBJ1-3; v_call: TRBV3-1/TRBV3-2; cdr3_aa: ASSRPGQVRSGNTIY
j_call: TRBJ2-1; v_call: TRBV5-1; cdr3_aa: ASSLSQVENEQF
j_call: TRBJ2-2; v_call: TRBV7-8; cdr3_aa: ASSLERAGGNTGELF
j_call: TRBJ2-2; v_call: TRBV21-1; cdr3_aa: ASSKVGRRGRRGTGELF
j_call: TRBJ1-2; v_call: TRBV7-2; cdr3_aa: ASSLRDSSYYGYT
j_call: TRBJ1-1; v_call: TRBV18; cdr3_aa: ASSPGQTNTEAF
j_call: TRBJ1-2; v_call: TRBV5-8; cdr3_aa: ASSLGAGLNYGYT
j_call: TRBJ1-6; v_call: TRBV5-6; cdr3_aa: ASRHESRSSYNSPLH
j_call: TRBJ1-1; v_call: TRBV14; cdr3_aa: ASSFGTVEAF
j_call: TRBJ2-6; v_call: TRBV30; cdr3_aa: AWNLGYSSGANVLT
j_call: TRBJ1-6; v_call: TRBV2; cdr3_aa: ASSGTGSSYNSPLH
j_call: TRBJ1-2; v_call: TRBV27; cdr3_aa: ASSLQGESYGYT
j_call: TRBJ1-6; v_call: TRBV6-1; cdr3_aa: ASSETFTPSPLH
j_call: TRBJ1-3; v_call: TRBV4-1; cdr3_aa: ASSQVGPQGNTIY
j_call: TRBJ1-5; v_call: TRBV2; cdr3_aa: ASSEDRTNQPQH
j_call: TRBJ1-1; v_call: TRBV27; cdr3_aa: ASRQGATEAF
j_call: TRBJ2-1; v_call: TRBV5-4; cdr3_aa: ASSPTRYNEQF
j_call: TRBJ1-1; v_call: TRBV7-2; cdr3_aa: ASSLITTGSGTEAF
j_call: TRBJ1-2; v_call: TRBV6-1; cdr3_aa: ASSEGLGKKPANYGYT
j_call: TRBJ2-1; v_call: TRBV6-6; cdr3_aa: ASSYSQGKDNEQF
j_call: TRBJ1-6; v_call: TRBV28; cdr3_aa: ASSLFGSPLH
j_call: TRBJ2-2; v_call: TRBV24-1; cdr3_aa: ATSDFTGELF
j_call: TRBJ1-5; v_call: TRBV6-5; cdr3_aa: ASSQRGNQPQH
j_call: TRBJ1-1; v_call: TRBV7-9; cdr3_aa: ASSLHSPSHTEAF
j_call: TRBJ2-2; v_call: TRBV29-1; cdr3_aa: SVLDSGEFGELF
j_call: TRBJ1-5; v_call: TRBV7-8; cdr3_aa: ASSLDPRQGRQEGPQH
j_call: TRBJ1-5; v_call: TRBV27; cdr3_aa: ASSLSGGGQPQH
j_call: TRBJ1-4; v_call: TRBV9; cdr3_aa: ASSTGVGEKLF
j_call: TRBJ1-1; v_call: TRBV4-3; cdr3_aa: ASSPGQGAEAF
j_call: TRBJ2-5; v_call: TRBV7-2; cdr3_aa: ASSAPRGTSGGLETQY
j_call: TRBJ1-6; v_call: TRBV5-5; cdr3_aa: ASSYEEGLQYSPLH
j_call: TRBJ2-5; v_call: TRBV5-6; cdr3_aa: ASSGGQGRETQY
j_call: TRBJ2-1; v_call: TRBV6-5; cdr3_aa: ASSYSLGQGNNEQF